Listed below are T cell receptor beta chains from one sample, sequenced in a study of shared clonotypes between healthy human individuals. Sequenced by immunoSEQ multiplex PCR; TCRdb stores in-frame clones only, minus some. This table holds millions of clones, about 92% found once. Sequences were obtained from naive CD4+ T cells sorted from blood. The receptors shown here come from a young man in good health. Both conserved end residues are part of each CDR3. D genes are given only for firm matches. Expanded clones get a size class; other rows say once, few or many, or leave the size out.

size	D	J	V	DNA	CDR3
.	.	TRBJ1-3	TRBV4-1	TGCGCCAGCAGCCTAACCGGACAGCTTGGAAACACCATATATTTT	CASSLTGQLGNTIYF
.	TRBD1	TRBJ1-2	TRBV29-1	TGCAGCGGCAATACCGGGACAGGCTATGGCTACACCTTC	CSGNTGTGYGYTF
.	.	TRBJ1-5	TRBV10-3	TGTGCCATCAGTGGAGGGGGAGGCAATCAGCCCCAGCATTTT	CAISGGGGNQPQHF
.	.	TRBJ2-2	TRBV7-2	TGTGCCAGCAGCTTAGTGGACTACGTTACCGGGGAGCTGTTTTTT	CASSLVDYVTGELFF
.	.	TRBJ2-1	TRBV9	TGTGCCAGCAGCGGGGGGACTGACAATGAGCAGTTCTTC	CASSGGTDNEQFF
.	TRBD1	TRBJ1-6	TRBV6-5	TGTGCCAGCAGTTTCCGGGACAGAATATATAATTCACCCCTCCACTTT	CASSFRDRIYNSPLHF
.	.	TRBJ1-4	TRBV2	TGTGCCAGCAGGGGACACCCTAATGAAAAACTGTTTTTT	CASRGHPNEKLFF
.	TRBD2	TRBJ2-1	TRBV5-4	TGTGCCAGCAGCTTGGGGGGAGGGAGGTCCTACAATGAGCAGTTCTTC	CASSLGGGRSYNEQFF
.	.	TRBJ2-4	TRBV5-1	TGCGCCAGCAGCTTGGAGGGTGTAGTCAAAAACATTCAGTACTTC	CASSLEGVVKNIQYF
.	.	TRBJ1-2	TRBV25-1	TGTGCCAGCCCTAGGAGGGTTCGACTCTATGGCTACACCTTC	CASPRRVRLYGYTF
.	.	TRBJ2-7	TRBV19	TGTGCCAGTAGTACCGGGGGCTACGAGCAGTACTTC	CASSTGGYEQYF
.	TRBD1	TRBJ2-1	TRBV6-5	TGTGCCAGCAGTTACTCCGGGACAGACTACAATGAGCAGTTCTTC	CASSYSGTDYNEQFF
.	TRBD2	TRBJ2-7	TRBV28	TGTGCCAGCAGATCTAGCGGGAGCTCCTACGAGCAGTACTTC	CASRSSGSSYEQYF
.	.	TRBJ2-1	TRBV9	TGTGCCAGCAGCGTAGCCGGCGGGCCGTACAATGAGCAGTTCTTC	CASSVAGGPYNEQFF
.	.	TRBJ2-6	TRBV5-1	TGCGCCAGCAGCTATTTCCTGAGTAGCGGAACCGGGGTGGGGGCCAACGTCCTGACTTTC	CASSYFLSSGTGVGANVLTF
.	.	TRBJ1-1	TRBV10-3	TGTGCCATCAAATCAGGGAACACTGAAGCTTTCTTT	CAIKSGNTEAFF
.	.	TRBJ1-1	TRBV19	TGTGCCAGTAGTATACGTACCATGAACACTGAAGCTTTCTTT	CASSIRTMNTEAFF
.	TRBD2	TRBJ2-2	TRBV28	TGTGCCACCCGAGGCCGGGGGGACACCGGGGAGCTGTTTTTT	CATRGRGDTGELFF
.	.	TRBJ1-3	TRBV30	TGTGCCTGGAGTGCTAGTCGAGCCTCTGGAAACACCATATATTTT	CAWSASRASGNTIYF
.	.	TRBJ2-7	TRBV10-2	TGCGCCAGTGGCCGCAGCTCCTACGAGCAGTACTTC	CASGRSSYEQYF
few	.	TRBJ1-5	TRBV4-1	TGCGCCAGCAGCCAACCGGGGAGGGATAGCAATCAGCCCCAGCATTTT	CASSQPGRDSNQPQHF
once	TRBD2	TRBJ2-7	TRBV30	TGTGCCTGGAGTGGGGGACTAGCGGGGATATACGAGCAGTACTTC	CAWSGGLAGIYEQYF
once	.	TRBJ1-2	TRBV27	TGTGCCAGCAGTCCTGATATTGTCTATGGCTACACCTTC	CASSPDIVYGYTF
once	.	TRBJ2-1	TRBV4-3	TGCGCCAGCAGCCAAGAATCCAACTCCTACAATGAGCAGTTCTTC	CASSQESNSYNEQFF
.	TRBD1	TRBJ1-1	TRBV10-3	TGTGCCATCAGTCCGGACAGGGCGGGCACTGAAGCTTTCTTT	CAISPDRAGTEAFF
.	.	TRBJ1-5	TRBV2	TGTGCCAGCAGTGGGAGCGGGCCAAGGGGCAATCAGCCCCAGCATTTT	CASSGSGPRGNQPQHF
.	.	TRBJ2-2	TRBV6-1	TGTGCCAGCAGTGGGGCCCCGAACACCGGGGAGCTGTTTTTT	CASSGAPNTGELFF
.	TRBD1	TRBJ1-2	TRBV30	TGTGCCTGGAGTGTCGACAGGGGTTATGGCTACACCTTC	CAWSVDRGYGYTF
.	.	TRBJ2-2	TRBV19	TGTGCCAGTAGTACGGCGGACCATCGCGGCGGGGAGCTGTTTTTT	CASSTADHRGGELFF
.	TRBD2	TRBJ2-5	TRBV9	TGTGCCAGCGCCCCAGGGACTAGCGGGACGTGGGAGACCCAGTACTTC	CASAPGTSGTWETQYF
.	.	TRBJ1-1	TRBV2	TGTGCCAGCAGTGAGCGGAACACTGAAGCTTTCTTT	CASSERNTEAFF
.	.	TRBJ2-7	TRBV7-2	TGTGCCAGCAGCATCCGGGTCTCTTTGGGGGAGCAGTACTTC	CASSIRVSLGEQYF
.	.	TRBJ2-5	TRBV7-2	TGTGCCAGCAGCTTGGTCCGCGGCCAAGAGACCCAGTACTTC	CASSLVRGQETQYF
.	TRBD1	TRBJ1-1	TRBV28	TGTGCCAGCAGCCAAAGGGGGCGCGGGTTCACTGAAGCTTTCTTT	CASSQRGRGFTEAFF
.	TRBD1	TRBJ1-4	TRBV2	TGTGCCAGCCGGGGACAGGCGCTAACTAATGAAAAACTGTTTTTT	CASRGQALTNEKLFF
.	.	TRBJ1-1	TRBV28	TGTGCCAGCAGTACTCCCGGGGGCGCGAACACTGAAGCTTTCTTT	CASSTPGGANTEAFF
.	.	TRBJ2-1	TRBV9	TGTGCCAGCAGCGTAGGGACAGCCTACAATGAGCAGTTCTTC	CASSVGTAYNEQFF
.	.	TRBJ1-3	TRBV5-1	TGCGCCAGCAGCTCCGGGGGGCCTTCTGGAAACACCATATATTTT	CASSSGGPSGNTIYF
.	TRBD1	TRBJ1-4	TRBV5-1	TGCGCCAGCAGCCTTAGGGGGCCTGTTAATGAAAAACTGTTTTTT	CASSLRGPVNEKLFF
.	.	TRBJ2-3	TRBV25-1	TGTGCCAGCAGTGAGAGCGGGACAGATACGCAGTATTTT	CASSESGTDTQYF
.	.	TRBJ2-5	TRBV30	TGTGCCTGGAGTAGGTTGGTGGGGGTTTGGGAAGAGACCCAGTACTTC	CAWSRLVGVWEETQYF
.	.	TRBJ1-2	TRBV28	TGTGCCAGCAGGACGGAGGTAACTAACTATGGCTACACCTTC	CASRTEVTNYGYTF
.	.	TRBJ1-1	TRBV30	TGTGCCTGGAGTTCACGACCACTCACTGAAGCTTTCTTT	CAWSSRPLTEAFF
.	.	TRBJ1-6	TRBV10-3	TGTGCCATCAGTGAGTCGAAGAGCTCCTATAATTCACCCCTCCACTTT	CAISESKSSYNSPLHF
once	TRBD2	TRBJ2-3	TRBV5-1	TGCGCCAGCAGCCTAAGCGGGGACACAGATACGCAGTATTTT	CASSLSGDTDTQYF
.	TRBD1	TRBJ2-5	TRBV2	TGTGCCAGCAGTGAAGTGGAACAGGGGGCAGAGACCCAGTACTTC	CASSEVEQGAETQYF
few	.	TRBJ2-7	TRBV6-5	TGTGCCAGCAGTACGACAGTGAGCCCCTACGAGCAGTACTTC	CASSTTVSPYEQYF
few	.	TRBJ1-1	TRBV30	TGTGCCTGGACCCACGGTGGGACTGAAGCTTTCTTT	CAWTHGGTEAFF
.	.	TRBJ1-2	TRBV19	TGTGCCAGTAGACCCCACAGGGTAGTGGGTGGCTACACCTTC	CASRPHRVVGGYTF
.	TRBD1	TRBJ1-1	TRBV27	TGTGCCAGCAGCCACCTCGGGACAGGGAGGTTAAGGTTCACTGAAGCTTTCTTT	CASSHLGTGRLRFTEAFF
.	.	TRBJ2-1	TRBV4-1	TGCGCCAGCAGCCAAGTTAGTAGCGGCTCCTACAATGAGCAGTTCTTC	CASSQVSSGSYNEQFF